The next 25 T cell receptor beta chains were all read from a single sample in a study of blood T cell repertoires in COVID-19. Method: immunoSEQ multiplex PCR; TCRdb's copy keeps in-frame clones and lacks some. Of approximately 300,000 clones in the sample, around 90% were seen once. The specimen sequenced was peripheral blood. Receptors were obtained from a woman younger than 45 with COVID-19, enrolled during active disease.

V gene TRBV7-8 combines with J gene TRBJ2-5, with a tentative D call TRBD2 (5 bases). Germline V gene lookup returns CDR1 SGHVS and CDR2 FQNEAQ. The CDR3 loop spans 12 amino acids. The V end lost 5 bases, the J end lost 5 bases, and 9 bases lay between the germline ends. The CDR3 DNA is TGTGCCAGCAGCAACCGAGGGGAGACCCAGTACTTC. Protein: CASSNRGETQYF.

This clone was observed a single time. The CDR3 loop reads CASSPGSGELFF. CDR3 sequence (DNA): TGTGCCAGCTCACCAGGGAGCGGGGAGCTGTTTTTT. The rearrangement joins TRBV18 to TRBJ2-2, with a possible D match to TRBD2 (5 bases). Trimming cost V 2 bases and J 7 bases, with 5 bases left between them. Per germline, CDR1 KGHSH and CDR2 LQKENI. The CDR3 runs 12 residues.

CDR3 region: CASSAEVEQFF. In nucleotides, the CDR3 is TGTGCCAGCAGTGCCGAGGTTGAGCAGTTCTTC. The chain is built from TRBV2 and TRBJ2-1; D is unclear. CDR1 is SNHLY and CDR2 is FYNNEI in the germline V gene. CDR3 length: 11 amino acids. V was pared by 4 bases and J by 9 bases, with 7 bases between.

V usage is TRBV3-1 (or the pseudogene TRBV3-2) and J usage is TRBJ2-7; D not certain. The V gene lost 1 base and the J gene lost 3 bases, with 13 bases spanning the gap. CDR1 and CDR2 from the germline V gene are LGHDT and YNNKEL (reference sequence). The CDR3 runs to 15 residues. CDR3 DNA: TGTGCCAGCAGCCAAGCTCAATCAGGCATCTACGAGCAGTACTTC. Protein product: CASSQAQSGIYEQYF.

The chain employs TRBV19 and TRBJ1-1; 7 positions agree with TRBD1. After removal of 4 bases from V and 1 base from J, the junction contained 9 bases not matched to a gene. The germline CDR1 and CDR2 sequences are LNHDA and SQIVND (reference sequence). This CDR3 has 16 amino acids. CDR3 DNA sequence: TGTGCCAGTAGTACTCCTCCGGGACAGCCGAACACTGAAGCTTTCTTT. Its translation: CASSTPPGQPNTEAFF. The variable domain in full, completed from reference TRBV19 and TRBJ1-1, reads DGGITQSPKYLFRKEGQNVTLSCEQNLNHDAMYWYRQDPGQGLRLIYYSQIVNDFQKGDIAEGYSVSREKKESFPLTVTSAQKNPTAFYLCASSTPPGQPNTEAFFGQGTRLTVV.

This clone has a single count. V usage is TRBV5-8 and J usage is TRBJ2-5; 7 nucleotides line up with TRBD2. V lost 7 bases, J lost 4 bases, and 25 bases stayed unmatched. This CDR3 is built from 19 residues. Germline loops: CDR1 SGHTS, CDR2 YDEGEE. The CDR3 DNA reads as TGTGCCAGCGAAGTGTGGGGGGTCCTAGCGGCCCCGCTGTCAGAGACCCAGTACTTC. Amino acid sequence: CASEVWGVLAAPLSETQYF.

The chain recombines TRBV13 with TRBJ2-1; 9 bases map to TRBD1. Unmatched junction bases numbered 10, after V lost 6 bases and J lost 7 bases. Germline assignment: CDR1 PRHDT and CDR2 FYEKMQ (reference sequence). The CDR3 extends over 15 amino acids. CDR3 nucleotide sequence: TGTGCCAGCAGGGGTACCTCTGACAGGGGGAATGAGCAGTTCTTC. Protein product: CASRGTSDRGNEQFF.

The chain has TRBV30 and TRBJ2-5, with 9 bases lining up with TRBD2. CDR3 size: 19 residues. Germline V gene data show CDR1 as GTSNPN and CDR2 as SVGIG (reference sequence). V trimming: 0 bases; J trimming: 5 bases; junction bases outside the gene matches: 19. The CDR3 protein is CAWSVKGSGTSLIRETQYF. Written as DNA, the CDR3 is TGTGCCTGGAGTGTAAAAGGTTCTGGGACTAGCCTGATTAGGGAGACCCAGTACTTC.

The genes are TRBV2 and TRBJ1-2; 10 nucleotides line up with TRBD1. CDR3 size: 14 residues. CDR1 is SNHLY and CDR2 is FYNNEI in the germline V gene. J was trimmed by 8 bases and V by 4 bases; bases with no gene match: 7. The DNA of the CDR3 is TGTGCCAGCAGTGGACAGGGGGCTATCTACGGCTACACCTTC. Translating it yields CASSGQGAIYGYTF. Full variable domain (outside the CDR3, taken from reference TRBV2 and TRBJ1-2): EPEVTQTPSHQVTQMGQEVILRCVPISNHLYFYWYRQILGQKVEFLVSFYNNEISEKSEIFDDQFSVERPDGSNFTLKIRSTKLEDSAMYFCASSGQGAIYGYTFGSGTRLTVV.

The CDR3 sequence is CASSEGVAGGLETQYF. The CDR3, as DNA: TGCGCCAGCAGTGAGGGGGTAGCGGGAGGTTTAGAGACCCAGTACTTC. The chain employs TRBV10-1 and TRBJ2-5; 10 bases fit TRBD2. Losses at the gene ends were 2 bases for V and 4 bases for J; bases not matched to a gene: 7. Germline assignment: CDR1 WNHNN and CDR2 SYGVQD (reference sequence). This CDR3 is 16 amino acids long.

V usage is TRBV29-1 and J usage is TRBJ2-3; D uncertain. The CDR3 is 15 residues long. Germline V CDR1 and CDR2: SQVTM, ANQGSEA. V lost 4 bases and J lost 5, with 19 bases in between. The CDR3 DNA follows: TGCAGCGTTGCCCTCCTCGCGGTCCTAGGAGATACGCAGTATTTT. This translates into CSVALLAVLGDTQYF.

The chain carries TRBV11-2 and TRBJ2-5; 7 positions match TRBD2. Looked up from germline, CDR1 is SGHAT and CDR2 is FQNNGV. V lost 2 bases, J lost 2 bases, and 8 bases stayed unmatched. The CDR3 extends over 16 amino acids. The CDR3 nucleotides are TGTGCCAGCAGCTTAAATCTGGCTAGCGGACAAGAGACCCAGTACTTC. Protein: CASSLNLASGQETQYF.

V and J are TRBV19 and TRBJ1-5; D is ambiguous. Germline CDR1 and CDR2: LNHDA and SQIVND (reference sequence). Between the trimmed V and J ends, which lost 3 bases and 3 bases, there was a span of 12 bases. The CDR3 length is 15 residues. As DNA, the CDR3 is TGTGCCAGTAGTATCTCAGCCCAGGACAATCAGCCCCAGCATTTT. This encodes CASSISAQDNQPQHF.

The gene calls are TRBV4-1 and TRBJ2-1; 8 nucleotides match TRBD2. Germline V gene data show CDR1 as MGHRA and CDR2 as YSYEKL. The CDR3 is made up of 16 amino acids. Unmatched junction bases numbered 9, after V lost 4 bases and J lost 4 bases. CDR3 amino acids: CASSRDAGGPYNEQFF. CDR3 bases: TGCGCCAGCAGCCGCGACGCGGGAGGACCGTACAATGAGCAGTTCTTC.

The chain employs TRBV4-3 and TRBJ1-2, with D perhaps TRBD1 (5 bases). CDR1 is LGHNA and CDR2 is YSLEER in the germline V gene. The CDR3 totals 14 residues. The V end lost 3 bases, the J end lost 2 bases, and 10 bases lay between the germline ends. The CDR3 protein is CASSHTHRNYGYTF. The DNA of the CDR3 is TGCGCCAGCAGCCACACACACAGGAACTATGGCTACACCTTC.

The chain joins TRBV19 to TRBJ1-1, with 10 bases fitting TRBD1. The CDR3 is 14 amino acids. The ends lost 10 bases at V and 4 bases at J; junction bases unmatched: 9. Germline values: CDR1 LNHDA, CDR2 SQIVND (reference sequence). In nucleotides, the CDR3 is TGTGCCACCGATCCTAGGACAGGGGGCACTGAAGCTTTCTTT. Encoded protein: CATDPRTGGTEAFF.

This CDR3 is CASSSAGGRKNTGELFF. The CDR3 region has the DNA TGTGCCAGCAGTTCCGCGGGCGGGAGGAAGAACACCGGGGAGCTGTTTTTT. The J gene is TRBJ2-2, the V gene TRBV25-1, with 8 positions matching TRBD2. This CDR3 is 17 amino acids long. In germline, CDR1 is MGHDK, CDR2 SYGVNS. J lost 1 base, V lost 5 bases, and 9 bases had no gene match.

The rearrangement links TRBV5-1 to TRBJ2-7; 13 bases fit TRBD2. Germline V gives CDR1 SGHRS, CDR2 YFSETQ. The trim removed 0 bases at V and 11 bases at J, leaving 11 bases unmatched. This CDR3 spans 16 amino acids. CDR3 sequence: CASSLEPRLAGGPEYF. CDR3 nucleotide sequence: TGCGCCAGCAGCTTGGAACCGAGACTAGCGGGAGGCCCCGAGTACTTC.

The V gene is TRBV19, the J gene TRBJ2-7, with D maybe TRBD2 (6 bases). V was pared by 5 bases and J by 0 bases, with 14 bases between. This CDR3 region has 15 residues. CDR1 LNHDA and CDR2 SQIVND come from the germline V gene (reference sequence). The CDR3 DNA sequence: TGTGCCAGTAGTCCCCGACTAGATAGCTCCTACGAGCAGTACTTC. It translates to CASSPRLDSSYEQYF.

The genes are TRBV5-1 and TRBJ2-3, with 11 nucleotides matching TRBD1. The CDR3 sequence is 16 residues long. V lost 4 bases and J lost 3; bases outside the gene matches: 7. Looked up from germline, CDR1 is SGHRS and CDR2 is YFSETQ. CDR3 bases: TGCGCCAGCAGCGTACCGGGACAGGGGGTAACAGATACGCAGTATTTT. Protein: CASSVPGQGVTDTQYF.

V usage is TRBV14 and J usage is TRBJ1-1; D unresolved. Germline CDR1 and CDR2: SGHDN and FVKESK. The CDR3 is 13 residues long. Trimming stripped 0 bases from V and 11 bases from J, with 13 bases between. Here the CDR3 reads CASSQDPAGNAFF. The CDR3 bases are TGTGCCAGCAGCCAAGATCCGGCAGGTAATGCTTTCTTT.

The rearrangement uses TRBV9 and TRBJ2-7; 7 bases line up with TRBD2. V shed 0 bases and J 3 bases; nucleotides not matched to a gene: 6. The CDR3 is 15 residues long. The germline gives CDR1 SGDLS, CDR2 YYNGEE. CDR3 sequence: CASSVEPAGNYEQYF. CDR3 coding DNA: TGTGCCAGCAGCGTAGAACCAGCGGGGAACTACGAGCAGTACTTC.

The V gene is TRBV9, the J gene TRBJ2-5; 11 nucleotides match TRBD2. The V gene end was trimmed by 4 bases and the J gene end by 3 bases; junction bases not matched to a gene: 2. Germline values: CDR1 SGDLS, CDR2 YYNGEE. The CDR3 sequence is 14 residues long. In nucleotides, the CDR3 is TGTGCCAGCAGCACGGGACTAGCGGAAGAGACCCAGTACTTC. Encoded protein: CASSTGLAEETQYF.

CDR3 residues: CASSYPQGMNTEAFF. CDR3 sequence (DNA): TGTGCCAGCAGTTACCCTCAGGGGATGAACACTGAAGCTTTCTTT. The chain joins TRBV6-2 or TRBV6-3 to TRBJ1-1, with a tentative D call TRBD1 (6 bases). The germline V gene encodes CDR1 MNHEY and CDR2 SVGEGT. This CDR3 is 15 amino acids long. The V end was cut by 2 bases, the J end by 0 bases, with 10 bases between.

This clone was detected a few times. The chain joins TRBV27 to TRBJ2-2, with 11 bases aligning to TRBD2. Germline loops: CDR1 MNHEY, CDR2 SMNVEV (reference sequence). Losses at the gene ends were 5 bases for V and 7 bases for J; bases not matched to a gene: 6. There are 15 residues in the CDR3. In DNA, the CDR3 is TGTGCCAGCAGTGTAGCGGGAGGGCCCGTCGGGGAGCTGTTTTTT. Translation: CASSVAGGPVGELFF.